The 10 T cell receptor beta chains reported below all come from one sample, sequenced in a study of blood T cell repertoires in COVID-19. Sequencing was performed with immunoSEQ multiplex PCR; in TCRdb, only in-frame clones are kept and a portion is missing. The top ten hold 2.5% to 3.5% of the sample, which has about 190,000 clones, 78% seen once. The source material was peripheral blood. All receptors come from a woman of 80 years or more with active or convalescent COVID-19.

The chain is built from TRBV2 and TRBJ2-1; 16 positions agree with TRBD2. J gave up 4 bases and V 5 bases, and 5 bases lay outside the gene matches. The CDR3 is 17 amino acids. Germline-derived CDR1 and CDR2 are SNHLY and FYNNEI. The CDR3 region has the DNA TGTGCCAGCAGTCCCGGGACTAGCGGGGGGGTATACAATGAGCAGTTCTTC. Translating gives CASSPGTSGGVYNEQFF.

This CDR3 is CARSRWPGGEQYF. The CDR3 DNA reads TGTGCCAGAAGCCGGTGGCCAGGGGGCGAGCAGTACTTC. The chain uses TRBV5-3 and TRBJ2-7; TRBD1 matches 7 bases. Being an ORF, TRBV5-3 has a function that is uncertain. V lost 4 bases, J lost 6 bases, and 7 bases stayed unmatched. This CDR3 is 13 amino acids long.

V is TRBV7-2 and J is TRBJ2-1, with 8 bases matching TRBD2. V trimming: 2 bases; J trimming: 6 bases; junction bases outside the gene matches: 9. Germline V gene sequence: CDR1 SGHTA, CDR2 FQGNSA. This CDR3 contains 16 residues. CDR3 nucleotides: TGTGCCAGCAGCTTAATCGTTAGCGGGGCCCCCAATGAGCAGTTCTTC. Amino acids: CASSLIVSGAPNEQFF.

This chain uses TRBV27 with TRBJ1-3, with D possibly matching TRBD1 (6 bases). Trimming left V 5 bases short and J 3 bases short, with 20 bases between. Germline values: CDR1 MNHEY, CDR2 SMNVEV (reference sequence). CDR3 length equals 17 residues. CDR3 protein: CASSPSGGGLLGNTIYF. In DNA form, the CDR3 reads TGTGCCAGCAGTCCCTCGGGGGGGGGCTTACTTGGAAACACCATATATTTT.

The CDR3 DNA is TGTGCCAGCAGTTCCAGGACATCGTTAGAGACCCAGTACTTC. It yields the protein CASSSRTSLETQYF. V and J are TRBV28 and TRBJ2-5; weak D call: TRBD1 (5 bases). The V gene's germline CDR1 is MDHEN and CDR2 SYDVKM. V was cut by 4 bases and J by 4 bases, with 13 bases left in between. This CDR3 has 14 amino acids.

The chain carries TRBV6-5 and TRBJ1-1, with a weak D call TRBD1 (6 bases). The CDR3 is 14 residues long. With 7 bases removed from V and 1 base from J, the gap between germline ends came to 13 bases. Looked up from germline, CDR1 is MNHEY and CDR2 is SVGAGI. CDR3 coding DNA: TGTGCCAGCATCCTGAGGACAGAGAACACTGAAGCTTTCTTT. This translates into CASILRTENTEAFF.

J is TRBJ2-4 and V is TRBV7-9; D is unresolved. Per germline, CDR1 SEHNR and CDR2 FQNEAQ (reference sequence). The ends were cut back, 5 bases at V and 0 bases at J, with 5 bases in the middle. CDR3 size: 13 residues. The CDR3 loop is CASSPIAKNIQYF. CDR3 coding DNA: TGTGCCAGCAGCCCTATAGCCAAAAACATTCAGTACTTC.

The rearrangement links TRBV15 to TRBJ1-1; D possibly corresponds to TRBD1 (6 bases). Trimming shortened V by 3 bases and J by 0 bases, and 11 bases separated the two germline ends. CDR3 size: 15 residues. Germline CDR1 reads LNHNV; CDR2 reads YYDKDF (reference sequence). CDR3 nucleotides: TGTGCCACCAGCAGGGAGGACAGAGTGAACACTGAAGCTTTCTTT. Amino acids: CATSREDRVNTEAFF.

The chain is built from TRBV14 and TRBJ2-5; perhaps TRBD1 as D (6 bases). The germline V and J ends were trimmed by 5 bases and 2 bases, with 9 bases remaining between them. The germline V gene encodes CDR1 SGHDN and CDR2 FVKESK. There are 13 residues in the CDR3. The CDR3 here is CASSRQAQETQYF. CDR3 nucleotides: TGTGCCAGCAGCAGACAGGCGCAAGAGACCCAGTACTTC.

V gene TRBV27 combines with J gene TRBJ1-1; a possible D gene is TRBD1 (5 bases). Germline V gene lookup returns CDR1 MNHEY and CDR2 SMNVEV (reference sequence). The CDR3 is 16 amino acids. V was clipped by 3 bases and J by 1 base, with 15 bases between them. CDR3 protein: CASSLVGVAWNTEAFF. The CDR3 DNA reads TGTGCCAGCAGTTTGGTAGGGGTCGCGTGGAACACTGAAGCTTTCTTT.